What follows are 30 T cell receptor beta chains derived from one specimen sequenced in a study of cytomegalovirus exposure and HLA in healthy donors. Measured with immunoSEQ multiplex PCR; TCRdb has only the in-frame clones, and not every one. The sample lists roughly 150,000 clones; over 80% were seen once. The sequenced sample was PBMCs. The receptors were sampled from a man aged 30 to 39 in good health and CMV-seropositive.

Here the CDR3 reads CASRPAGGVVEQYF. The DNA for the CDR3 is TGTGCCAGCCGACCAGCGGGGGGGGTAGTCGAGCAGTACTTC. The V gene is TRBV7-2, the J gene TRBJ2-7, with 10 positions matching TRBD2. Germline trimming cut 8 bases from V and 6 bases from J; bases unmatched to any gene: 10. Germline V gene sequence: CDR1 SGHTA, CDR2 FQGNSA. The CDR3 runs to 14 residues.

This chain connects TRBV4-3 to TRBJ1-4; the D is unclear. Germline V gives CDR1 LGHNA, CDR2 YSLEER. The CDR3 loop spans 16 amino acids. Trimming took 0 bases from V and 8 from J, leaving 16 bases between them. The chain's CDR3 is CASSQEVGREVEKLFF. In DNA form, the CDR3 reads TGCGCCAGCAGCCAAGAGGTCGGCCGAGAGGTCGAAAAACTGTTTTTT.

In this sample, this clone turned up once. The chain recombines TRBV4-3 with TRBJ1-6, with 7 bases that match TRBD1. Per the germline V gene, CDR1 is LGHNA and CDR2 is YSLEER. Germline trimming cut 0 bases from V and 7 bases from J; bases unmatched to any gene: 6. The CDR3 contains 16 residues. The CDR3 reads CASSQDPGTENSPLHF. CDR3 nucleotides: TGCGCCAGCAGCCAAGACCCCGGGACAGAGAATTCACCCCTCCACTTT.

The V and J genes are TRBV7-2 and TRBJ1-5; D not resolved. The CDR3 is 13 residues long. CDR1 is SGHTA, CDR2 FQGNSA, per germline. Trimming took 5 bases from V and 5 from J, leaving 10 bases between them. CDR3 region: CASSLVRDQPQHF. In DNA form, the CDR3 reads TGTGCCAGCAGCCTTGTGAGGGATCAGCCCCAGCATTTT.

V usage is TRBV11-1 and J usage is TRBJ2-7, with 8 bases that match TRBD1. Germline CDR1 reads SGHAT; CDR2 reads FQDESV (reference sequence). The length of the CDR3 is 14 residues. V shed 5 bases, J shed 3 bases, and the junction held 6 bases outside the gene matches. CDR3 sequence (DNA): TGTGCCAGCAGCCGGCCGGGACAGGACTACGAGCAGTACTTC. Protein product: CASSRPGQDYEQYF.

The count of this clone is one. The rearrangement links TRBV7-2 to TRBJ2-5, with 11 bases that match TRBD2. Losses at the gene ends were 5 bases for V and 1 base for J; bases not matched to a gene: 9. Germline V gene lookup returns CDR1 SGHTA and CDR2 FQGNSA. CDR3 length: 17 amino acids. In DNA form, the CDR3 reads TGTGCCAGCAGCCCCCCGGGGCTAGCGGGGGGCCAAGAGACCCAGTACTTC. Translated: CASSPPGLAGGQETQYF.

To note about this clone: Additional DNA sequences in this sample encode the identical CDR3. The chain recombines TRBV20-1 with TRBJ2-5, with unresolved D. Germline-derived CDR1 and CDR2 are DFQATT and SNEGSKA (reference sequence). The CDR3 consists of 10 residues. The V and J ends lost 2 bases and 5 bases respectively, with 3 bases between them. The CDR3 DNA is TGCAGTGCTAGAAGCGAGACCCAGTACTTC. It codes for CSARSETQYF.

This rearrangement joins TRBV6-5 to TRBJ2-7, with D perhaps TRBD2 (6 bases). From germline, CDR1 is MNHEY and CDR2 SVGAGI. This CDR3 has 14 residues. With 2 bases removed from V and 6 bases from J, the gap between germline ends came to 14 bases. This CDR3 reads CASSYPSGVGEQYF. CDR3 sequence (DNA): TGTGCCAGCAGTTACCCTTCGGGGGTCGGCGAGCAGTACTTC.

The chain is built from TRBV19 and TRBJ2-7, with 9 bases identical to TRBD1. Per the germline V gene, CDR1 is LNHDA and CDR2 is SQIVND (reference sequence). This CDR3 is built from 19 residues. The junction had 20 bases not matched to a gene; V was cut back by 6 bases and J by 2 bases. The CDR3 spells CASSLRQGEAIWGPYEQYF. DNA of the CDR3: TGTGCCAGTAGCCTTCGACAGGGGGAAGCGATCTGGGGGCCCTACGAGCAGTACTTC.

The J gene is TRBJ2-7, the V gene TRBV9, with 10 positions matching TRBD1. V shed 3 bases and J 5 bases; nucleotides not matched to a gene: 2. This CDR3 has 13 amino acids. CDR1 is SGDLS, CDR2 YYNGEE, per germline. CDR3 residues: CASSAGTGDEQYF. CDR3 coding DNA: TGTGCCAGCAGCGCCGGGACAGGGGACGAGCAGTACTTC. The full variable domain, completed using reference TRBV9 and TRBJ2-7, is DSGVTQTPKHLITATGQRVTLRCSPRSGDLSVYWYQQSLDQGLQFLIQYYNGEERAKGNILERFSAQQFPDLHSELNLSSLELGDSALYFCASSAGTGDEQYFGPGTRLTVT.

CDR3 coding DNA: TGTGCCAGCAGCTTAGATCTTAGAACTGAAGCTTTCTTT. Its protein product is CASSLDLRTEAFF. The rearrangement uses TRBV7-2 and TRBJ1-1, with D unclear. The CDR3 extends over 13 amino acids. Germline V CDR1 and CDR2: SGHTA, FQGNSA. Trimming shortened V by 1 base and J by 5 bases, and 8 bases separated the two germline ends.

This rearrangement joins TRBV12-2 to TRBJ2-7; TRBD1 is the table's D call, not checked against the DNA. TRBV12-2 is given as a pseudogene. The CDR3 is 11 amino acids. The CDR3 DNA is TGTGCAAGTCGGCCGCAGTGCGAGCAGTACTTC. Translating gives CASRPQCEQYF.

The chain joins TRBV18 to TRBJ2-3, with D perhaps TRBD1 (6 bases). V shed 4 bases and J shed 4 bases, with 21 bases lying between them. The CDR3 is 17 residues long. Germline V gene data show CDR1 as KGHSH and CDR2 as LQKENI. CDR3 loop: CASSRPPGPEGADTQYF. In DNA form, the CDR3 reads TGTGCCAGCTCACGACCGCCGGGACCTGAGGGGGCAGATACGCAGTATTTT.

This clone was counted a few times. The chain recombines TRBV6-5 with TRBJ1-4; tentative D call: TRBD1 (5 bases). The CDR3 is 14 amino acids. CDR1 is MNHEY, CDR2 SVGAGI, per germline. The V end was cut by 4 bases, the J end by 3 bases, with 9 bases between. CDR3 bases: TGTGCCAGCAGTTTCAGGGTTGCTAATGAAAAACTGTTTTTT. This codes for CASSFRVANEKLFF.

The rearrangement joins TRBV4-3 to TRBJ2-3; 16 nucleotides match TRBD2. After removal of 4 bases from V and 4 bases from J, the junction contained 11 bases not matched to a gene. Germline assignment: CDR1 LGHNA and CDR2 YSLEER. The CDR3 consists of 19 residues. DNA of the CDR3: TGCGCCAGCAGCCCTGGGACTAGCGGGGGGGCAGTACTTGCAGATACGCAGTATTTT. It specifies CASSPGTSGGAVLADTQYF.

CDR3 loop: CASSLGTGWNEKLFF. Written as DNA, the CDR3 is TGCGCCAGCAGCTTGGGGACAGGGTGGAATGAAAAACTGTTTTTT. The rearrangement uses TRBV5-1 and TRBJ1-4; 8 bases fit TRBD1. This CDR3 is built from 15 residues. Germline trimming cut 0 bases from V and 5 bases from J; bases unmatched to any gene: 3. CDR1 is SGHRS and CDR2 is YFSETQ in the germline V gene.

The rearrangement uses TRBV11-2 and TRBJ1-2; D is ambiguous. The CDR3 is made up of 14 amino acids. The V gene lost 5 bases and the J gene lost 3 bases, with 13 bases spanning the gap. Germline V lookup: CDR1 SGHAT, CDR2 FQNNGV. The CDR3 spells CASSPDSTDYGYTF. CDR3 coding DNA: TGTGCCAGCAGCCCAGACTCCACCGACTATGGCTACACCTTC.

This clone was detected once. The chain combines TRBV6-5 with TRBJ1-2, with 8 bases fitting TRBD1. V trimming: 6 bases; J trimming: 1 base; junction bases outside the gene matches: 4. The germline gives CDR1 MNHEY, CDR2 SVGAGI. This CDR3 is built from 14 residues. CDR3 in amino acids: CASRPDRGNYGYTF. CDR3 DNA: TGTGCCAGCAGACCCGACAGGGGTAACTATGGCTACACCTTC.

Worth noting for this clone: At one end the junction does not follow the germline gene, possibly because of a read error. The DNA for the CDR3 is TGCGCCAGCAGCTTAACCGGGACAGGGCGACACTTC. This translates into CASSLTGTGRHF. V and J are TRBV5-1 and TRBJ2-7, with 9 nucleotides matching TRBD1. Germline loops: CDR1 SGHRS, CDR2 YFSETQ. The CDR3 is 12 amino acids.

This chain connects TRBV7-8 to TRBJ1-6, with TRBD1 as a possible D gene (5 bases). Trimming removed 1 base at V and 5 bases at J, with 9 bases between. The V gene's germline CDR1 is SGHVS and CDR2 FQNEAQ. The CDR3 sequence is 15 residues long. CDR3 nucleotides: TGTGCCAGCAGCTTAGGGCCAGGGAATAATTCACCCCTCCACTTT. Protein sequence: CASSLGPGNNSPLHF.

This clone was detected only once. The V call is TRBV11-3, the J call TRBJ2-2, with D perhaps matching TRBD2 (5 bases). The germline gives CDR1 SGHNT, CDR2 YENEEA. The V end was cut by 5 bases, the J end by 5 bases, with 15 bases between. The CDR3 runs to 15 residues. CDR3 bases: TGTGCCAGCAGCACTCGGGAAGAAGGGACCGGGGAGCTGTTTTTT. It translates to CASSTREEGTGELFF.

V and J are TRBV5-8 and TRBJ2-7; D gene ambiguous. CDR1 is SGHTS and CDR2 is YDEGEE in the germline V gene. The CDR3 has 13 amino acids. Deletions cut 2 bases from V and 6 bases from J, with 12 bases between. The DNA of the CDR3 is TGTGCCAGCAGCTTATCAACAGCCGGCGAGCAGTACTTC. It codes for CASSLSTAGEQYF.

J is TRBJ1-2 and V is TRBV6-5; 7 positions match TRBD1. The junction had 6 bases not matched to a gene; V was cut back by 4 bases and J by 4 bases. Germline CDR1 MNHEY, CDR2 SVGAGI. The CDR3 extends over 14 amino acids. CDR3 sequence reads: CASSSGTDFYGYTF. The CDR3, as DNA: TGTGCCAGCAGTTCCGGGACAGACTTCTATGGCTACACCTTC.

The chain recombines TRBV5-4 with TRBJ1-6; 7 bases map to TRBD1. The length of the CDR3 is 15 residues. CDR1 and CDR2 (germline): SGHNT, YYREEE (reference sequence). Trimming cost V 0 bases and J 7 bases; bases outside gene matches: 4. The CDR3: CASSLGRQGNSPLHF. The CDR3 nucleotides are TGTGCCAGCAGCTTGGGGCGACAGGGAAATTCACCCCTCCACTTT.

The V gene is TRBV18, the J gene TRBJ1-1; unclear D gene. This CDR3 is 15 amino acids long. Between the trimmed V and J ends, which lost 5 bases and 3 bases, there was a span of 16 bases. Germline CDR1 reads KGHSH; CDR2 reads LQKENI. The CDR3 loop is CASSSTGFWDTEAFF. The CDR3 nucleotides are TGTGCCAGCTCATCCACGGGATTTTGGGACACTGAAGCTTTCTTT. Full variable domain (outside the CDR3, taken from reference TRBV18 and TRBJ1-1): NAGVMQNPRHLVRRRGQEARLRCSPMKGHSHVYWYRQLPEEGLKFMVYLQKENIIDESGMPKERFSAEFPKEGPSILRIQQVVRGDSAAYFCASSSTGFWDTEAFFGQGTRLTVV.

The CDR3 bases are TGTGCCAGCAGTGGACCAGGGACATTAGCCAAAAACATTCAGTACTTC. Residues: CASSGPGTLAKNIQYF. The chain carries TRBV25-1 and TRBJ2-4; a possible D gene is TRBD1 (6 bases). This CDR3 region has 16 residues. Germline V gene lookup returns CDR1 MGHDK and CDR2 SYGVNS. Trimming stripped 4 bases from V and 0 bases from J, with 13 bases between.

This sequence joins TRBV18 and TRBJ1-4; 7 nucleotides align to TRBD1. The CDR3 is made up of 15 amino acids. Trimming at V came to 6 bases and at J to 3 bases, leaving 7 bases not matched to a gene. Germline V gene data show CDR1 as KGHSH and CDR2 as LQKENI. CDR3 residues: CASSLSTGANEKLFF. Written as DNA, the CDR3 is TGTGCCAGCTCTCTCTCCACAGGGGCTAATGAAAAACTGTTTTTT. Full variable domain (remainder filled in from reference TRBV18 and TRBJ1-4): NAGVMQNPRHLVRRRGQEARLRCSPMKGHSHVYWYRQLPEEGLKFMVYLQKENIIDESGMPKERFSAEFPKEGPSILRIQQVVRGDSAAYFCASSLSTGANEKLFFGSGTQLSVL.

This rearrangement joins TRBV4-1 to TRBJ1-5; 8 bases match TRBD1. The germline V gene encodes CDR1 MGHRA and CDR2 YSYEKL. V lost 5 bases to trimming and J lost 6 bases; unmatched junction nucleotides: 18. This CDR3 spans 18 amino acids. The CDR3 protein is CASSSRTGSREVSQPQHF. CDR3 nucleotides: TGCGCCAGCAGCTCTCGGACAGGGTCGAGGGAGGTGAGTCAGCCCCAGCATTTT.

The chain has TRBV4-1 and TRBJ2-5, with 7 bases fitting TRBD2. J gave up 5 bases and V 3 bases, and 9 bases lay outside the gene matches. Per germline, CDR1 MGHRA and CDR2 YSYEKL. The CDR3 runs 15 residues. CDR3: CASSHISGVDETQYF. Here the CDR3 DNA reads TGCGCCAGCAGCCACATAAGCGGGGTAGACGAGACCCAGTACTTC.

Here the CDR3 reads CASSLPGDRDYGYTF. The CDR3 DNA is TGTGCCAGCAGTCTCCCCGGGGACAGGGACTATGGCTACACCTTC. The V gene is TRBV28, the J gene TRBJ1-2; 9 bases align to TRBD1. In germline, CDR1 is MDHEN, CDR2 SYDVKM. This CDR3 is built from 15 residues. V dropped 5 bases and J dropped 3; count of bases not matched to a gene: 7.